These 8 T cell receptor beta chains were all obtained from the same sample, sequenced in a study of cytomegalovirus exposure and HLA in healthy donors. PCR employed 60 Vbeta and 13 Jbeta primers. Some clones are missing from TCRdb's copy, which holds only in-frame ones; the method was immunoSEQ multiplex PCR. This repertoire shows some 170,000 clones, over 65% found once; its top ten account for about 4.7%. The sample taken for sequencing was PBMCs. These TCRs come from a man aged 18 to 29 in good health and CMV-seropositive.

This chain uses TRBV6-5 with TRBJ1-2; TRBD1 might be the D (5 bases). The V gene lost 1 base and the J gene lost 4 bases, with 13 bases spanning the gap. Germline-derived CDR1 and CDR2 are MNHEY and SVGAGI. The CDR3 is made up of 15 amino acids. In DNA, the CDR3 is TGTGCCAGCAGTTACTTCCCAGGGAGGTCCTATGGCTACACCTTC. Its translation is CASSYFPGRSYGYTF.

This rearrangement joins TRBV5-1 to TRBJ2-3; 9 bases align to TRBD2. The trim removed 4 bases at V and 2 bases at J, leaving 8 bases unmatched. CDR1 is SGHRS, CDR2 YFSETQ, per germline. The CDR3 totals 16 residues. CDR3 nucleotide sequence: TGCGCCAGCAGCCCGGGGACTAGCTGGCCCACAGATACGCAGTATTTT. Protein: CASSPGTSWPTDTQYF.

This rearrangement joins TRBV5-1 to TRBJ2-1, with TRBD1 matching over 9 bases. The V and J ends lost 4 bases and 7 bases, in that order; junction bases with no gene match: 9. The CDR3 spans 15 residues. Germline CDR1 SGHRS, CDR2 YFSETQ. The CDR3 DNA is TGCGCCAGCAGCCCCTCCGGGACAGGGTTGAATGAGCAGTTCTTC. This encodes CASSPSGTGLNEQFF. Full variable domain (missing parts from reference TRBV5-1 and TRBJ2-1): KAGVTQTPRYLIKTRGQQVTLSCSPISGHRSVSWYQQTPGQGLQFLFEYFSETQRNKGNFPGRFSGRQFSNSRSEMNVSTLELGDSALYLCASSPSGTGLNEQFFGPGTRLTVL.

This clone has more than one count but fewer than ten. This chain's CDR3 is CASSLTRTSGEQFF. DNA for the CDR3: TGTGCCAGCAGCTTAACTAGGACTTCCGGTGAGCAGTTCTTC. The chain has TRBV5-6 and TRBJ2-1; a weak D match, TRBD2 (5 bases). This CDR3 contains 14 residues. V lost 2 bases to trimming and J lost 9 bases, with 15 bases between them. CDR1 SGHDT and CDR2 YYEEEE come from the germline V gene.

CDR3 in amino acids: CASSLARTSGADTQYF. CDR3 bases: TGTGCCAGCAGCTTAGCCAGGACTAGCGGGGCAGATACGCAGTATTTT. The chain joins TRBV11-2 to TRBJ2-3, with 12 bases matching TRBD2. The V segment lost 1 base and the J segment 4 bases; nucleotides outside the gene matches: 3. The CDR3 covers 16 residues. The germline V gene encodes CDR1 SGHAT and CDR2 FQNNGV.

J is TRBJ2-1 and V is TRBV4-2, with 8 nucleotides matching TRBD2. CDR1 is LGHNA, CDR2 YNFKEQ, per germline. This CDR3 contains 15 residues. The V segment lost 1 base and the J segment 3 bases; nucleotides outside the gene matches: 2. CDR3 region: CASSQAGGRYNEQFF. CDR3 nucleotide sequence: TGTGCCAGCAGCCAAGCGGGGGGGCGCTACAATGAGCAGTTCTTC.

The V call is TRBV7-6, the J call TRBJ1-2; 9 nucleotides match TRBD1. The CDR3 contains 17 residues. Germline V gene sequence: CDR1 SGHVS, CDR2 FNYEAQ. The trim removed 5 bases at V and 3 bases at J, leaving 13 bases unmatched. The CDR3 sequence is CASSPGQGKEGHYGYTF. The CDR3 DNA reads TGTGCCAGCAGCCCAGGACAGGGGAAGGAGGGCCACTATGGCTACACCTTC.

V is TRBV9 and J is TRBJ2-2; no reliable D call. The CDR3 totals 12 residues. Germline CDR1 and CDR2: SGDLS and YYNGEE. The V end lost 0 bases, the J end lost 9 bases, and 6 bases lay between the germline ends. The CDR3 reads CASSVGYRELFF. The CDR3 nucleotides read TGTGCCAGCAGCGTAGGTTATCGGGAGCTGTTTTTT.